This T cell receptor beta chain was found in a study of blood T cell repertoires in COVID-19. Turning to the study itself: PBMCs, B-cell-depleted T cells, or T cells were the source of the cDNA or gDNA that made up the material.

The germline V and J ends were trimmed by 4 bases and 5 bases, with 10 bases remaining between them. Germline CDR1 SGHNT, CDR2 YYREEE (reference sequence). The CDR3 contains 14 residues. Libraries were prepared by immunoSEQ multiplex PCR; TCRdb keeps only in-frame clonotypes and omits some of them. The sample records 150,000 or so clones, more than 75% being singletons. The sequence was collected from a woman in her seventies with COVID-19, enrolled during active disease. The chain recombines TRBV5-4 with TRBJ1-6, with D tentatively TRBD1 (6 bases). Sequencing used peripheral blood. CDR3 bases: TGTGCCAGCAGCCCTGGGACACATAATTCACCCCTCCACTTT. Translation: CASSPGTHNSPLHF.